Below are 21 T cell receptor beta chains sequenced from a single sample in a study of tumor-infiltrating lymphocytes in primary liver carcinoma. From around 0.5 ug total RNA, TCR beta cDNA was generated with a primer in the constant region. Slightly modified ARM-PCR, run as three nested multiplex PCR rounds, produced the TCR beta libraries. Each of the first two PCR rounds ran roughly 10 cycles with TRBV1-TRBV30 forward and C-beta reverse primers. A single record per CDR3 protein comes from TCRdb applying MiXCR to the multiplex PCR reads. This sample has roughly 86,000 distinct CDR3 sequences, with about 70% found just once. Taking about 17-32 mg of unsorted bulk tissue, the authors co-extracted RNA and DNA. The specimen was tumor-adjacent normal liver tissue. The receptors here all came from a man in his forties with primary liver carcinoma and hepatitis B virus infection.

This clonotype was detected ten times or more. The V call is TRBV12-3 or TRBV12-4, the J call TRBJ2-7; tentative D call: TRBD1 (5 bases). This CDR3 contains 12 residues. V lost 5 bases and J 4 bases, leaving 9 bases between the germline ends. The CDR3 sequence: CASSADSYEQYF. In DNA, the CDR3 is TGTGCCAGCAGTGCAGACAGTTACGAGCAGTACTTC.

The chain has TRBV12-3 or TRBV12-4 and TRBJ2-2; either TRBD1 or TRBD2 may supply D (6 bases each). The CDR3 covers 15 residues. V gave up 6 bases and J gave up 10 bases, with 21 bases separating them. In nucleotides, the CDR3 is TGTGCCAGCAGACCCGGGGGCCTGAACACAGAGGAGCTGTTTTTT. This codes for CASRPGGLNTEELFF.

The genes are TRBV6-6 and TRBJ2-1; D not resolved. CDR1 and CDR2 from the germline V gene are MNHNY and SVGAGI (reference sequence). V lost 4 bases and J 4 bases, leaving 14 bases between the germline ends. This CDR3 comprises 15 residues. The CDR3 nucleotides read TGTGCCAGCAGTTGCTGGGATAGGGTGTACAATGAGCAGTTCTTC. Amino acids: CASSCWDRVYNEQFF.

On this clonotype itself: Germline is not matched at one junction end, which may reflect a read error. The gene calls are TRBV29-1 and TRBJ2-1, with D maybe TRBD2 (6 bases). The CDR3 consists of 13 residues. Germline V gene lookup returns CDR1 SQVTM and CDR2 ANQGSEA. Here the CDR3 DNA reads TGCAGCGAAAGCTGGAGGGCCGTGAATGAGCAGTTTTTC. It translates to CSESWRAVNEQFF.

Note on this clonotype: One base away lies a much larger clone, so this may be a sequencing read error. This chain connects TRBV5-1 to TRBJ1-1, with 9 nucleotides matching TRBD1. This CDR3 region has 14 residues. CDR1 SGHRS and CDR2 YFSETQ come from the germline V gene. The CDR3 DNA sequence: TGCGCCAGCAGCAGAGGGACAGGGTCCACTGGAGCTTTCTTT. It codes for CASSRGTGSTGAFF.

This clonotype is labeled medium-sized. This chain connects TRBV29-1 to TRBJ2-7; TRBD2 might be the D (5 bases). This CDR3 region has 13 residues. V was cut by 4 bases and J by 5 bases, with 15 bases left in between. The germline V gene has CDR1 SQVTM and CDR2 ANQGSEA. Written as DNA, the CDR3 is TGCAGCGTTGGAAGCGGTGCGTCCCACGAGCAGTACTTC. It specifies CSVGSGASHEQYF.

As concerns this clonotype: The junction departs from germline at one end; a sequencing error may be responsible. The chain joins TRBV4-1 to TRBJ2-3; the match to TRBD2 covers 14 bases. Per germline, CDR1 MGHRA and CDR2 YSYEKL. The CDR3 contains 18 residues. The DNA for the CDR3 is TGCACCAGCAGCCAGAAGTCTCCGGGACTAGCGGGAGCAGATACACAGTATTTT. Its protein product is CTSSQKSPGLAGADTQYF.

This clonotype was found many times. The rearrangement links TRBV6-2 or TRBV6-3 to TRBJ1-4; no reliable D call. The CDR3 has 15 amino acids. Germline CDR1 and CDR2: MNHEY and SVGEGT. With 5 bases removed from V and 5 bases from J, the gap between germline ends came to 15 bases. CDR3 loop: CASSNPRGINEKLFF. Here the CDR3 DNA reads TGTGCCAGCAGTAACCCAAGAGGAATAAATGAAAAACTGTTTTTT.

This chain joins TRBV12-5 and TRBJ2-1; 11 nucleotides match TRBD2. The V gene's germline CDR1 is LGHNT and CDR2 FRNRAP. V lost 0 bases to trimming and J lost 16 bases; unmatched junction nucleotides: 14. The CDR3 totals 16 residues. The CDR3 nucleotides read TGTGCTAGTGGTTTGGTACTAGCGGGAGAGGGGAATGAGTATTTCTTC. It yields the protein CASGLVLAGEGNEYFF.

The chain employs TRBV4-1 and TRBJ1-3; no definite D call. With 0 bases removed from V and 8 bases from J, the gap between germline ends came to 8 bases. Looked up from germline, CDR1 is MGHRA and CDR2 is YSYEKL. The CDR3 has 13 residues. DNA of the CDR3: TGCGCCAGCAGCCAAGATCTCGGAGACACCATATATTTT. Translated: CASSQDLGDTIYF.

This chain connects TRBV5-1 to TRBJ2-5; possible D gene TRBD2, 5 bases. V was trimmed by 4 bases and J by 5 bases, leaving 12 bases between them. In germline, CDR1 is SGHRS, CDR2 YFSETQ. The CDR3 consists of 13 residues. CDR3 sequence reads: CASSQEGEETQYF. For the CDR3, the DNA is TGCGCCAGCAGCCAAGAGGGTGAGGAGACCCAGTACTTC.

This clonotype is a singleton in its sample. Just one base apart from a much larger clone, this may be a read error. This chain uses TRBV5-1 with TRBJ1-4; TRBD1 matches at 7 bases. Germline V gene data show CDR1 as SGHRS and CDR2 as YFSETQ. This CDR3 region has 15 residues. The CDR3 spells CTSSVGQTHNEKLFF. The CDR3 nucleotides are TGCACCAGCAGCGTGGGACAGACCCATAATGAAAAACTGTTTTTT.

A note on this clonotype: One base away lies a much larger clone, so this may be a sequencing read error. The chain carries TRBV5-6 and TRBJ2-7; TRBD2 is a possible D gene (6 bases). Germline CDR1 reads SGHDT; CDR2 reads YYEEEE. The CDR3 is 13 residues long. The DNA for the CDR3 is TGTGCCAGCAGTTTGGGACTCTTCTACGAGCAGTACTTC. This encodes CASSLGLFYEQYF.

Points on this clonotype: A much more abundant neighbour one base away suggests this may be a read error. The chain has TRBV5-4 and TRBJ2-2; D unresolved. Germline loops: CDR1 SGHNT, CDR2 YYREEE (reference sequence). The CDR3 totals 13 residues. The CDR3 DNA reads as TGTGCCAGCAGACCGACGAACATCGGGGAGCTGTTTTTT. Amino acids: CASRPTNIGELFF. Combining the CDR3 with reference TRBV5-4 and TRBJ2-2 gives the whole variable domain ETGVTQSPTHLIKTRGQQVTLRCSSQSGHNTVSWYQQALGQGPQFIFQYYREEENGRGNFPPRFSGLQFPNYSSELNVNALELDDSALYLCASRPTNIGELFFGEGSRLTVL.

Concerning this clonotype: One end of the junction fails to match germline, which may point to a read error. The V call is TRBV7-3, the J call TRBJ2-1; possibly TRBD2 for D (6 bases). CDR3 length: 15 amino acids. Germline CDR1 and CDR2: SGHTA and FQGTGA. DNA for the CDR3: TGTACCAGCAGCCTGGGGGGTTCTTACTACAATGAGCAGTTCTTC. Its translation: CTSSLGGSYYNEQFF.

Comment on this clonotype: One end of the junction does not line up with germline, which may come from a read error. The rearrangement links TRBV7-9 to TRBJ2-5; D is uncertain. CDR1 is SEHNR, CDR2 FQNEAQ, per germline (reference sequence). CDR3 length equals 12 residues. CDR3 residues: CASSLNRETPYF. CDR3 nucleotide sequence: TGTGCCAGCAGCTTAAACCGAGAGACCCCGTACTTC.

This chain connects TRBV6-5 to TRBJ2-3; D is uncertain. V lost 7 bases, J lost 6 bases, and 14 bases lay in between. Germline loops: CDR1 MNHEY, CDR2 SVGAGI. This CDR3 has 13 residues. The CDR3, as DNA: TGTGCCAGCATTGGTCTCTCCACGGATACGCAGTATTTT. Translating gives CASIGLSTDTQYF.

Details on this clonotype: A much larger clone lies one base from this, so it may be a read error. V and J are TRBV7-8 and TRBJ1-1; D is uncertain. This CDR3 contains 15 residues. Per the germline V gene, CDR1 is SGHVS and CDR2 is FQNEAQ. Between the trimmed V and J ends, which lost 2 bases and 4 bases, there was a span of 14 bases. The CDR3 bases are TGTGCCAGCAGCTTAATAGACATGGGAGGCACTGAAGCTTTCTTT. Residues: CASSLIDMGGTEAFF.

The sample holds one count of this clonotype. The V gene is TRBV6-1, the J gene TRBJ2-5; D possibly uses TRBD1 or TRBD2 (5 bases each). Germline loops: CDR1 MNHNS, CDR2 SASEGT. The CDR3 consists of 13 residues. Trimming removed 3 bases at V and 14 bases at J, with 19 bases between. Here the CDR3 reads CASSEWGSYEHYF. The CDR3 DNA is TGTGCCAGCAGTGAGTGGGGGTCCTACGAGCATTACTTC.

This chain connects TRBV27 to TRBJ2-5, with TRBD2 matching over 14 bases. This CDR3 is built from 15 residues. The V and J ends lost 5 bases and 5 bases, in that order; junction bases with no gene match: 4. The germline V gene encodes CDR1 MNHEY and CDR2 SMNVEV (reference sequence). As DNA, the CDR3 is TGTGCCAGCAGTGGACTAGCGGGAGGAATGGAGACCCAGTACTTC. Protein: CASSGLAGGMETQYF.

There are a few counts of this clonotype. J is TRBJ2-5 and V is TRBV5-8; D gene ambiguous. Looked up from germline, CDR1 is SGHTS and CDR2 is YDEGEE. This CDR3 comprises 13 residues. V was clipped by 0 bases and J by 4 bases, with 7 bases between them. The CDR3 DNA is TGTGCCAGCAGCTTGGGTACCCTAGAGACCCAGTACTTC. As protein: CASSLGTLETQYF.